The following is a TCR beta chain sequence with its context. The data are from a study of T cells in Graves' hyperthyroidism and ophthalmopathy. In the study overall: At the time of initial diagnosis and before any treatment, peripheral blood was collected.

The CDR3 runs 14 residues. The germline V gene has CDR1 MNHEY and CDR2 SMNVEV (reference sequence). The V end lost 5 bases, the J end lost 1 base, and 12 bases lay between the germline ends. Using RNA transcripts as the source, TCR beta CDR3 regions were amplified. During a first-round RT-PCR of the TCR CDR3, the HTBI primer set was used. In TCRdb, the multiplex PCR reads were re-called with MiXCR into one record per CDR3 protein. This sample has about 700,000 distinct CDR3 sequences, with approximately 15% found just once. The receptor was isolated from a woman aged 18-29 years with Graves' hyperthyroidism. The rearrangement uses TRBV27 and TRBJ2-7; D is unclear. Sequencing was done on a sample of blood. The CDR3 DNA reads TGTGCCAGCAGTCCGAGACCGACTTCCTACGAGCAGTACTTC. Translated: CASSPRPTSYEQYF.